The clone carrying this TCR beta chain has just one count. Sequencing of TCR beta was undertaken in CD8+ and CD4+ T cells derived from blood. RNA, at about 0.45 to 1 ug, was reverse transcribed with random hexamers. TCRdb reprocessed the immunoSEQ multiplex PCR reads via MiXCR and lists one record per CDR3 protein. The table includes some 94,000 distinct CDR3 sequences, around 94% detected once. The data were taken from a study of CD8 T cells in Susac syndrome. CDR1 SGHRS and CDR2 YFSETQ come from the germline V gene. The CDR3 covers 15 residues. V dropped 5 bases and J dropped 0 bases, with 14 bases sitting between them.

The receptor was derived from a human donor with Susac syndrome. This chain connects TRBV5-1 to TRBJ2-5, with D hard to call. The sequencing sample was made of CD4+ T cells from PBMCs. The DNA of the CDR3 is TGCGCCAGCAGAGGTACCAGCCCGAACCAAGAGACCCAGTACTTC. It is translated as CASRGTSPNQETQYF.